This T cell receptor beta chain was retrieved from a study of cytomegalovirus exposure and HLA in healthy donors. The PCR ran on 60 Vbeta and 13 Jbeta primers. Using immunoSEQ multiplex PCR, the repertoire was profiled, and TCRdb retains in-frame clones only, with some absent. The sample yields some 120,000 clones, around a tenth seen once. The CDR3 length is 15 residues. Germline V gene lookup returns CDR1 MGHDK and CDR2 SYGVNS. The sequenced sample consisted of PBMCs. The V call is TRBV25-1, the J call TRBJ2-5; D possibly corresponds to TRBD2 (6 bases). The J call is doubtful: the DNA matches TRBJ2-7 better. The sequence derives from a man aged 25 to 40 in good health and CMV-seronegative. The CDR3 nucleotides read TGTGCCAGCAGCACCGGGACTGAGGACTCCTACGAGCAGTACTTC. Residues: CASSTGTEDSYEQYF.